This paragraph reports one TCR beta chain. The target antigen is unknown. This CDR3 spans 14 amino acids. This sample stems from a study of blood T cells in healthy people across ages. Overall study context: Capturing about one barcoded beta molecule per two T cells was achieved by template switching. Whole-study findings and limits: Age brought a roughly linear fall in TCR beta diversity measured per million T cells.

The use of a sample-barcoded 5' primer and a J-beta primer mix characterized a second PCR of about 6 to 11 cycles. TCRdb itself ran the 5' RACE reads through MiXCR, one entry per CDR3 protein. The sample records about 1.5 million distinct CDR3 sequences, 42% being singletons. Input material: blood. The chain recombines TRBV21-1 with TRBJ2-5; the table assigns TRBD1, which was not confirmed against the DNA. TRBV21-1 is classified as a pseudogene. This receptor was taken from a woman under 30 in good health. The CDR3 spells CASSKGQLEETQYF. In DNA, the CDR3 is TGTGCCAGCAGCAAGGGGCAGCTTGAAGAGACCCAGTACTTC.